Listed below are T cell receptor beta chains from one sample, sequenced in a study of blood T cell repertoires in COVID-19. Sequencing used immunoSEQ multiplex PCR; TCRdb keeps in-frame clones, though not all of them. The sample shows 100,000 to 150,000 clones, around 88% of them seen only once. Sequences were obtained from peripheral blood. These receptors originate from a man in his sixties with COVID-19, enrolled during active disease. Each CDR3 is given without its conserved first and last residue.

v_call cdr3_length cdr3_aa
TRBV6-6 13 ASSYPHDSTSEAF
TRBV5-1 13 ASSPGTYSNQPQH
TRBV2 13 ASRTRTGNTGELF
TRBV6-5 11 ASSRQGTDTQY
TRBV7-2 11 ASRWTGGTEAF
TRBV30 13 AWSLTGHRNQPQH
TRBV7-9 17 ASSLYSGVSPWGTDTQY
TRBV5-1 13 ASSLAVGDNQPQH
TRBV4-2 13 ASSQEDRTQETQY
TRBV5-4 14 ASSPLRSGGQETQY
TRBV6-6 12 ASSAGTLRDEQY
TRBV7-3 11 ASSRGNTGELF
TRBV5-1 11 ASCADSMNEQY
TRBV29-1 11 SVEEQGAGGQH
TRBV29-1 12 SVESPRRGREQY
TRBV10-3 11 AISPQGEETQY
TRBV6-5 10 ASSRQGGGYT
TRBV23-1 12 ASGKFSSYNEQF
TRBV27 12 ASSLNGRDYEQY
TRBV27 13 ASSRDRATYNEQF
TRBV28 10 ASSLTDYEQY
TRBV7-9 12 ASSLGETGQPQH
TRBV29-1 11 SVDPGDIGGYT
TRBV5-6 12 ASSLTGGRYGYT
TRBV2 12 ASNPTRSGTEAF
TRBV7-6 11 ASSFNSAGKLF
TRBV2 13 ASSEAGGSYGEQF
TRBV7-2 12 ASSLAGHLYEQY
TRBV27 13 ASSLRVSYNSPLH